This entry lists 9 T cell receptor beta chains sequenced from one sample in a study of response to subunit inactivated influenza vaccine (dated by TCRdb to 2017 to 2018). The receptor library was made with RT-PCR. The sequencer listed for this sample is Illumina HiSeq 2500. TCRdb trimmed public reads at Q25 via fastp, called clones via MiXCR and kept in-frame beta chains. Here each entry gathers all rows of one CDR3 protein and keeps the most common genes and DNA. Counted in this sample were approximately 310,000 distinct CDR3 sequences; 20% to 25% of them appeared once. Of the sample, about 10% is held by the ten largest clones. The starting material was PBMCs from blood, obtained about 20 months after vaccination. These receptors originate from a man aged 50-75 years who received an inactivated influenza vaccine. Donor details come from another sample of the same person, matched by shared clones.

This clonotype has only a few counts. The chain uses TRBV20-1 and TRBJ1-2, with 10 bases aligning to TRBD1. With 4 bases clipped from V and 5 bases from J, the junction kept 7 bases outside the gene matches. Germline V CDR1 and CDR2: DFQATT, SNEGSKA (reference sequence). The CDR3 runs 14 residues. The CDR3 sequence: CSAISTGGFYGYTF. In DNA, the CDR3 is TGCAGTGCTATCTCGACAGGGGGCTTTTATGGCTACACCTTC.

The CDR3 region has the DNA TGTGCCAGCAGCTCCCCGACAGAGACTAATGAAAAACTGTTTTTT. Encoded protein: CASSSPTETNEKLFF. The chain links TRBV7-6 to TRBJ1-4; D is perhaps TRBD1 (5 bases). The CDR3 extends over 15 amino acids. The germline V gene has CDR1 SGHVS and CDR2 FNYEAQ. Trimming stripped 4 bases from V and 2 bases from J, with 11 bases between.

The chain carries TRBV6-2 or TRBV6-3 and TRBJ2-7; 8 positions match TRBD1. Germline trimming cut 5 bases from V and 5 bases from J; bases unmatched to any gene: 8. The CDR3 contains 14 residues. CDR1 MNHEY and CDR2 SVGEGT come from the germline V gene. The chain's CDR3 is CASSIQGAGDEQYF. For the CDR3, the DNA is TGTGCCAGCAGTATTCAGGGGGCAGGCGACGAGCAGTACTTC.

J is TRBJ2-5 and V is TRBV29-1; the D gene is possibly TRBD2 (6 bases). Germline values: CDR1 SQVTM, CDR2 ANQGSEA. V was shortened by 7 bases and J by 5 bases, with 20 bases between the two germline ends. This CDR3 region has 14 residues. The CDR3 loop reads CSAKVGGIGETQYF. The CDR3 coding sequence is TGCAGCGCCAAGGTCGGAGGGATCGGGGAGACCCAGTACTTC. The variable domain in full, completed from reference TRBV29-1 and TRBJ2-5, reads SAVISQKPSRDICQRGTSLTIQCQVDSQVTMMFWYRQQPGQSLTLIATANQGSEATYESGFVIDKFPISRPNLTFSTLTVSNMSPEDSSIYLCSAKVGGIGETQYFGPGTRLLVL.

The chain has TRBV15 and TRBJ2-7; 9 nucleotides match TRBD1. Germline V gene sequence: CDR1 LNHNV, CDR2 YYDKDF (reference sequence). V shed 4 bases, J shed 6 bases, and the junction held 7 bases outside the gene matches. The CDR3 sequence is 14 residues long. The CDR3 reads CATSTGQGASEQYF. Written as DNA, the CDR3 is TGTGCCACCAGCACGGGACAGGGTGCGAGCGAGCAGTACTTC.

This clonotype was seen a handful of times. CDR3 sequence reads: CASSLNFPRTDTQYF. The CDR3 DNA is TGTGCCAGCAGCTTAAATTTTCCGAGGACAGATACGCAGTATTTT. The V call is TRBV7-6, the J call TRBJ2-3; D ambiguous. CDR1 SGHVS and CDR2 FNYEAQ come from the germline V gene. The CDR3 is 15 amino acids. Trimming cost V 2 bases and J 3 bases, with 12 bases left between them.

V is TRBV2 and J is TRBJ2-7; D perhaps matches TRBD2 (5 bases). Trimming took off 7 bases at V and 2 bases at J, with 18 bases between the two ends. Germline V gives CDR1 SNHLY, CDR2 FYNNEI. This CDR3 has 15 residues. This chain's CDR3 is CASTSLTGYPYEQYF. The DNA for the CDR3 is TGTGCCAGCACTAGCCTGACGGGGTACCCCTACGAGCAGTACTTC.

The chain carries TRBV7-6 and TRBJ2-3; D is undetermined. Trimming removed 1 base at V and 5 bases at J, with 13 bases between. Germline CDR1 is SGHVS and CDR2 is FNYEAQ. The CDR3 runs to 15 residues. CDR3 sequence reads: CASSLEALKGDTQYF. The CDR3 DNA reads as TGTGCCAGCAGCTTAGAGGCCCTTAAAGGAGATACGCAGTATTTT. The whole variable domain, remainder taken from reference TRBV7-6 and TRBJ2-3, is GAGVSQSPRYKVTKRGQDVALRCDPISGHVSLYWYRQALGQGPEFLTYFNYEAQQDKSGLPNDRFSAERPEGSISTLTIQRTEQRDSAMYRCASSLEALKGDTQYFGPGTRLTVL.

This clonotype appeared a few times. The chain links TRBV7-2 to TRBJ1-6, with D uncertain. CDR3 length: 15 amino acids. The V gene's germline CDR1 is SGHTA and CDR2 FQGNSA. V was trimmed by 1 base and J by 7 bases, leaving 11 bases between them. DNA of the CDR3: TGTGCCAGCAGCTTAGGCGGGAGGAACAATTCACCCCTCCACTTT. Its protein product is CASSLGGRNNSPLHF.